A selection of T cell receptor beta chains follows, all from one sample in a study of blood T cells in healthy people across ages. TCRdb fed the 5' RACE reads into MiXCR, producing one record per CDR3 protein. The sample contains about 800,000 distinct CDR3 sequences, roughly 25% of which appear only once. These data were likewise used in another study, on T cells of mothers and their children.

Material for sequencing was blood. The source of these receptors is a boy aged 10-17 years in good health. Both conserved end residues are part of each CDR3. D genes are given only for firm matches. The size of a clone is reported for some rows only, either as once, few or many, or as a class for expanded clones.

size	V	J	D	CDR3	DNA
few	TRBV7-2	TRBJ2-5	.	CASSLDGLVQETQYF	TGTGCCAGCAGCTTAGACGGGCTGGTCCAAGAGACCCAGTACTTC
.	TRBV6-5	TRBJ1-6	.	CASSYAYNSPLHF	TGTGCCAGCAGTTACGCCTACAATTCACCCCTCCACTTT
.	TRBV5-1	TRBJ1-6	.	CASSLEATRDSPLHF	TGCGCCAGCAGCTTGGAGGCGACCCGGGATTCACCCCTCCACTTT
.	TRBV20-1	TRBJ2-7	TRBD2	CSVTGGGVYEQYF	TGCAGTGTGACCGGCGGGGGGGTCTATGAGCAGTACTTC
many	TRBV10-3	TRBJ1-4	TRBD1	CAISEGQGSVNEKLFF	TGTGCCATCAGTGAGGGACAGGGAAGCGTTAATGAAAAACTGTTTTTT
few	TRBV3-1	TRBJ2-3	TRBD2	CASSLLAGVGTDTQYF	TGTGCCAGCAGCCTCCTAGCGGGAGTGGGTACAGATACGCAGTATTTT
.	TRBV20-1	TRBJ2-1	TRBD2	CSARLAGGYSSYNEQFF	TGCAGTGCTAGACTAGCGGGGGGGTATAGCTCCTACAATGAGCAGTTCTTC
.	TRBV5-1	TRBJ2-5	.	CASSFQAEETQYF	TGCGCCAGCAGCTTCCAGGCAGAGGAGACCCAGTACTTC
.	TRBV2	TRBJ1-1	.	CASSEAAAEAFF	TGTGCCAGCAGTGAAGCGGCAGCTGAAGCTTTCTTT
.	TRBV29-1	TRBJ2-7	.	CSVVSDEQYF	TGCAGCGTTGTCTCGGACGAGCAGTACTTC
few	TRBV28	TRBJ2-3	.	CASSLRRTATDTQYF	TGTGCCAGCAGTTTACGTCGTACAGCCACAGATACGCAGTATTTT
few	TRBV6-5	TRBJ2-7	.	CASGSGHWARQYF	TGTGCCAGCGGATCGGGCCATTGGGCGCGGCAGTACTTC
few	TRBV24-1	TRBJ2-3	.	CATSLRGDTQYF	TGTGCCACCAGTTTGAGGGGGGATACGCAGTATTTT
few	TRBV27	TRBJ2-2	TRBD1	CASSLIGQGSGELFF	TGTGCCAGCAGTTTAATCGGACAGGGCTCCGGGGAGCTGTTTTTT
.	TRBV10-3	TRBJ2-5	TRBD1	CAIKLGQGQETQYF	TGTGCCATCAAGTTAGGACAGGGGCAGGAGACCCAGTACTTC
.	TRBV15	TRBJ2-7	TRBD1	CATSSTDRGEQYF	TGTGCCACCAGCAGCACCGACAGGGGCGAGCAGTACTTC
few	TRBV2	TRBJ2-3	.	CASSEEAGGTDTQYF	TGTGCCAGCAGTGAAGAGGCTGGAGGCACAGATACGCAGTATTTT
.	TRBV19	TRBJ1-5	TRBD1	CASSGYRGDQPQHF	TGTGCCAGTAGTGGGTACAGGGGCGATCAGCCCCAGCATTTT